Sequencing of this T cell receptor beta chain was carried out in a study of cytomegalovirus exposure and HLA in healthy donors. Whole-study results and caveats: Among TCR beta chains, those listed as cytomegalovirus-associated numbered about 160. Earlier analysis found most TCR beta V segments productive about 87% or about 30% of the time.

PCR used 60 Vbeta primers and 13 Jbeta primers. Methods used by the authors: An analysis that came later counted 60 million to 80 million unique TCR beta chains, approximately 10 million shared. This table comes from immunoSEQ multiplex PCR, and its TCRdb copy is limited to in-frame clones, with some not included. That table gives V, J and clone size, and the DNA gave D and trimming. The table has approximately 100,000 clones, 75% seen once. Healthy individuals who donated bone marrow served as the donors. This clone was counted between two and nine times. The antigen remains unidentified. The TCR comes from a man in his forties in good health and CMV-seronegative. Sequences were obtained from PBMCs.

The CDR3 reads CSARQTREGAGNTIYF. CDR3 nucleotide sequence: TGCAGCGCTAGACAGACCCGAGAGGGGGCTGGAAACACCATATATTTT. The gene calls are TRBV29-1 and TRBJ1-3; tentative D call: TRBD1 (6 bases). V lost 7 bases, J lost 2 bases, and 21 bases lay in between. Germline V CDR1 and CDR2: SQVTM, ANQGSEA. CDR3 length equals 16 residues.